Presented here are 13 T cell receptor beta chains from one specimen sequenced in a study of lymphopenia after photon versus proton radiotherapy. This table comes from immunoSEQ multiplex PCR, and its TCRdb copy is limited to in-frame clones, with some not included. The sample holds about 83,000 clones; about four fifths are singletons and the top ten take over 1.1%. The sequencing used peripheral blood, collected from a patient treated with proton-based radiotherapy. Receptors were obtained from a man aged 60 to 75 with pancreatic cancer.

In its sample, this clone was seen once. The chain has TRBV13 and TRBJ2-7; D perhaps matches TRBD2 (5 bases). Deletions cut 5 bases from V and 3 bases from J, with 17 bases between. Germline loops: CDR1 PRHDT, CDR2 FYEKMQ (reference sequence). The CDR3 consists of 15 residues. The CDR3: CASSVGRRTDYEQYF. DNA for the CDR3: TGTGCCAGCAGCGTCGGACGGAGGACCGACTACGAGCAGTACTTC.

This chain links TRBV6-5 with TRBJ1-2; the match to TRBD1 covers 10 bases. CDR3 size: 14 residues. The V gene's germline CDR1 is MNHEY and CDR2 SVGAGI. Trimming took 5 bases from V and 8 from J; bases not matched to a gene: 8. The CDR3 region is CASSRGQGLGGYTF. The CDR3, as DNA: TGTGCCAGCAGTCGGGGACAGGGGCTGGGGGGCTACACCTTC.

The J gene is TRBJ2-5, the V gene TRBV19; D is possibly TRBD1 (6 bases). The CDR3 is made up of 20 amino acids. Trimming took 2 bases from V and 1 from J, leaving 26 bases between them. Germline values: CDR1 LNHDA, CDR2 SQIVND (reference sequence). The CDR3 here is CASSIPQGKVASLGQETQYF. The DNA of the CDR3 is TGTGCCAGTAGTATACCACAGGGTAAGGTCGCCTCCCTGGGCCAAGAGACCCAGTACTTC.

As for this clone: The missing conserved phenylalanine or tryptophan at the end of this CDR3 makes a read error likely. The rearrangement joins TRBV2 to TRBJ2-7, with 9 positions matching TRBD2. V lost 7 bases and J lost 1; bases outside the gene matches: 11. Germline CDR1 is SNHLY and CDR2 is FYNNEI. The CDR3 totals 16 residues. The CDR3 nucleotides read TGTGCCAGCATTGGTCTAGCGGGAAAAAAGTCCTACGAGCAGTACCTC. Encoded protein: CASIGLAGKKSYEQYL.

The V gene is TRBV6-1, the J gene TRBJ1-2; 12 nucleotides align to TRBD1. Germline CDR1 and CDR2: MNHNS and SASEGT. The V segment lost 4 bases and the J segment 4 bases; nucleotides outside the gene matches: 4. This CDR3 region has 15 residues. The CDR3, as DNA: TGTGCCAGCAGTGCCCGGGACAGGGGGCTCTATGGCTACACCTTC. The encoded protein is CASSARDRGLYGYTF.

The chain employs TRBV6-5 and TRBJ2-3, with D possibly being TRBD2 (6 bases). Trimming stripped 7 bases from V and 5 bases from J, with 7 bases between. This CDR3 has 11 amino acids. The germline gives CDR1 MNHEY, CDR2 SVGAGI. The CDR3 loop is CASTTRDTQYF. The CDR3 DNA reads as TGTGCCAGCACGACTAGAGATACGCAGTATTTT.

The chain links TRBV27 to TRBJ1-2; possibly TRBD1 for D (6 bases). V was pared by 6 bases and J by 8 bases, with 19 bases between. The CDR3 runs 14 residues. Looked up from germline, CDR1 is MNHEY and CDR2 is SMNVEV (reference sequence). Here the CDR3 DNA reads TGTGCCAGCAGCGATCGGTCGGGACAAAAGGGCTACACCTTC. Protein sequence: CASSDRSGQKGYTF.

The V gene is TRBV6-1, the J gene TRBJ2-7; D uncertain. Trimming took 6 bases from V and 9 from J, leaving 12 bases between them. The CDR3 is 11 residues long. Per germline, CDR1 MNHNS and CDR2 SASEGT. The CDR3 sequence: CASRANLGQYF. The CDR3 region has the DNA TGTGCCAGCAGAGCTAACTTAGGGCAGTACTTC.

For the CDR3, the DNA is TGTGCCAGCAGTTTCGGCAGGGTGAGACTAAGCAGAACCTACGAGCAGTACTTC. It encodes CASSFGRVRLSRTYEQYF. The V and J genes are TRBV28 and TRBJ2-7, with D perhaps given as TRBD1 or TRBD2 (5 bases each). V lost 3 bases and J 2 bases, leaving 23 bases between the germline ends. Germline V gives CDR1 MDHEN, CDR2 SYDVKM. This CDR3 has 18 residues. The variable domain in full, with the rest retrieved from reference TRBV28 and TRBJ2-7, is DVKVTQSSRYLVKRTGEKVFLECVQDMDHENMFWYRQDPGLGLRLIYFSYDVKMKEKGDIPEGYSVSREKKERFSLILESASTNQTSMYLCASSFGRVRLSRTYEQYFGPGTRLTVT.

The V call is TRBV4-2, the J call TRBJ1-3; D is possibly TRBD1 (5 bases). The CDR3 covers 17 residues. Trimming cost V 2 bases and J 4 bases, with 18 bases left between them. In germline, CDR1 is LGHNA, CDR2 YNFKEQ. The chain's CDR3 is CASSQSARIGVGNTIYF. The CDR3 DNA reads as TGTGCCAGCAGCCAATCAGCCAGGATAGGGGTGGGAAACACCATATATTTT.

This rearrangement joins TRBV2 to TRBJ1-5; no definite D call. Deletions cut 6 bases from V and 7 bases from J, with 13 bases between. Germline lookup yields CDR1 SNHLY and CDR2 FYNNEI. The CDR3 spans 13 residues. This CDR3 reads CASSPGLWQPQHF. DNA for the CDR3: TGTGCCAGCAGCCCCGGGCTGTGGCAGCCCCAGCATTTT.

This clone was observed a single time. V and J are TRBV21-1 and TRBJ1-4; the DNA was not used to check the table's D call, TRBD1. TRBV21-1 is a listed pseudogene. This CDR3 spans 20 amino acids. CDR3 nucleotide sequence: TGTGCCATAGTCAAGGGGGATAACCGGGGACAGGGGGATTCCTGCGAAAAACTGTTTTTT. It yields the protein CAIVKGDNRGQGDSCEKLFF.

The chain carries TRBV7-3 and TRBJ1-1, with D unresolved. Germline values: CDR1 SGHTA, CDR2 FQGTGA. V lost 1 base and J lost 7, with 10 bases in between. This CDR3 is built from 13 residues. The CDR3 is CASSLNLRSEAFF. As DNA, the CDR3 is TGTGCCAGCAGCTTAAACCTCCGGAGTGAAGCTTTCTTT.